Below are 9 T cell receptor beta chains sequenced from a single sample in a study of PD-L1 blockade in urothelial cancer. Stated time point: peripheral blood 6 weeks after treatment start. Some clones are missing from TCRdb's copy, which holds only in-frame ones; the method was immunoSEQ multiplex PCR. The sample lists 25,000 to 30,000 clones, 70% to 80% seen once, with about 3% in the top ten. The sequenced sample was PBMCs, obtained around atezolizumab (anti-PD-L1) treatment. These receptors came from a man between 65 and 80 years old with urothelial cancer.

This chain joins TRBV7-9 and TRBJ2-7; D might be TRBD2 (5 bases). The CDR3 runs to 14 residues. Germline-derived CDR1 and CDR2 are SEHNR and FQNEAQ (reference sequence). Trimming pared 5 bases from V and 2 bases from J, leaving 13 bases between. The CDR3 protein is CASSPEGVTYEQYF. The CDR3 DNA is TGTGCCAGCAGCCCCGAGGGTGTCACCTACGAGCAGTACTTC.

The chain recombines TRBV2 with TRBJ1-5, with D possibly TRBD1 on 6 matching bases. Germline V gene sequence: CDR1 SNHLY, CDR2 FYNNEI. The CDR3 has 18 amino acids. V was clipped by 4 bases and J by 1 base, with 20 bases between them. The CDR3 region has the DNA TGTGCCAGCAGTGGGCTTCAGGGGAGTTGGTTCAGCAATCAGCCCCAGCATTTT. It translates to CASSGLQGSWFSNQPQHF. The whole variable domain, filled in from reference TRBV2 and TRBJ1-5, reads EPEVTQTPSHQVTQMGQEVILRCVPISNHLYFYWYRQILGQKVEFLVSFYNNEISEKSEIFDDQFSVERPDGSNFTLKIRSTKLEDSAMYFCASSGLQGSWFSNQPQHFGDGTRLSIL.

The sample holds a few counts of this clone. The chain recombines TRBV5-4 with TRBJ2-7, with D perhaps matching TRBD1 (6 bases). CDR1 SGHNT and CDR2 YYREEE come from the germline V gene (reference sequence). V lost 3 bases and J 0 bases, leaving 10 bases between the germline ends. The CDR3 extends over 14 amino acids. This CDR3 is CASSWGLGSYEQYF. DNA for the CDR3: TGTGCCAGCAGCTGGGGGCTAGGCTCCTACGAGCAGTACTTC.

The chain combines TRBV7-3 with TRBJ2-5; 7 bases align to TRBD2. The CDR3 is made up of 13 amino acids. Per germline, CDR1 SGHTA and CDR2 FQGTGA. Trimming removed 1 base from V and 5 bases from J; junction bases left unmatched: 1. CDR3 protein: CASSLREGETQYF. CDR3 nucleotides: TGTGCCAGCAGCTTAAGGGAGGGGGAGACCCAGTACTTC.

The V call is TRBV28, the J call TRBJ1-5, with TRBD1 identical over 7 bases. Germline values: CDR1 MDHEN, CDR2 SYDVKM. The V gene end was trimmed by 6 bases and the J gene end by 4 bases; junction bases not matched to a gene: 0. This CDR3 has 12 residues. CDR3 protein: CASRQGNQPQHF. In nucleotides, the CDR3 is TGTGCCAGCAGACAGGGGAATCAGCCCCAGCATTTT.

The gene calls are TRBV9 and TRBJ2-2; 8 bases fit TRBD2. Germline-derived CDR1 and CDR2 are SGDLS and YYNGEE. J was trimmed by 10 bases and V by 0 bases; bases with no gene match: 8. The CDR3 has 15 amino acids. This CDR3 is CASSVEVAGGKELFF. CDR3 bases: TGTGCCAGCAGCGTAGAGGTTGCGGGGGGTAAGGAGCTGTTTTTT.

This chain connects TRBV11-3 to TRBJ1-4; D unresolved. Per germline, CDR1 SGHNT and CDR2 YENEEA. Trimming pared 5 bases from V and 8 bases from J, leaving 9 bases between. This CDR3 contains 12 residues. The CDR3 nucleotides read TGTGCCAGCAGCAAGATGGGCGAAAAACTGTTTTTT. Translated: CASSKMGEKLFF.

The rearrangement uses TRBV28 and TRBJ2-3, with 9 bases lining up with TRBD2. Trimming cost V 5 bases and J 0 bases; bases outside gene matches: 9. Germline lookup yields CDR1 MDHEN and CDR2 SYDVKM. This CDR3 has 17 residues. The CDR3 loop is CASSPAGGGGSTDTQYF. Here the CDR3 DNA reads TGTGCCAGCAGTCCCGCTGGCGGGGGGGGTAGCACAGATACGCAGTATTTT.

The chain is built from TRBV7-9 and TRBJ2-7; maybe TRBD1 (6 bases). The CDR3 runs to 14 residues. V shed 4 bases and J shed 0 bases, with 10 bases lying between them. CDR1 and CDR2 (germline): SEHNR, FQNEAQ (reference sequence). This CDR3 is CASSSRDNSYEQYF. The CDR3 DNA sequence: TGTGCCAGCAGCTCCCGGGACAACTCCTACGAGCAGTACTTC.